This T cell receptor beta chain was retrieved from a study of cytomegalovirus exposure and HLA in healthy donors. The primer mix had 60 Vbeta and 13 Jbeta primers. Produced via immunoSEQ multiplex PCR; TCRdb's table is partial and in-frame only. This repertoire shows around 120,000 clones, about 76% found once; its top ten account for over 25%. Sequenced: PBMCs. This receptor was identified in a man in his 60s in good health and CMV-seropositive.

The CDR3 region is CASSVLAGWETQYF. In DNA form, the CDR3 reads TGTGCCAGCAGCGTACTAGCGGGGTGGGAGACCCAGTACTTC. The chain links TRBV9 to TRBJ2-5; 9 nucleotides match TRBD2. Germline V lookup: CDR1 SGDLS, CDR2 YYNGEE. Losses at the gene ends were 1 base for V and 5 bases for J; bases not matched to a gene: 3. The CDR3 sequence is 14 residues long. The entire variable domain, with the rest obtained from reference TRBV9 and TRBJ2-5, is as follows: DSGVTQTPKHLITATGQRVTLRCSPRSGDLSVYWYQQSLDQGLQFLIQYYNGEERAKGNILERFSAQQFPDLHSELNLSSLELGDSALYFCASSVLAGWETQYFGPGTRLLVL.